Listed here are 27 T cell receptor beta chains from one sample, sequenced in a study of T-cell reconstitution after alpha-beta-depleted transplantation in children. Unique molecular identifiers were incorporated into the prepared TCRbeta library. TCRdb recomputed calls from the PCR reads with MiXCR, one row per CDR3 protein. The sample consists of roughly 200,000 distinct CDR3 sequences, approximately 9% of them appearing once. The starting material was PBMCs from the stem cell graft donor, obtained from the stem cell graft. The receptors stem from a human donor who donated a stem cell graft to a child with acute lymphoblastic leukemia.

This clonotype was found a few times. This chain joins TRBV29-1 and TRBJ1-4; unclear D gene. The germline gives CDR1 SQVTM, CDR2 ANQGSEA. With 7 bases removed from V and 8 bases from J, the gap between germline ends came to 20 bases. This CDR3 is 14 amino acids long. This CDR3 is CSATMTAGIEKLFF. The CDR3 nucleotides read TGCAGCGCTACCATGACGGCCGGGATCGAAAAACTGTTTTTT.

V gene TRBV20-1 combines with J gene TRBJ1-1, with TRBD1 matching 12 bases. Germline V CDR1 and CDR2: DFQATT, SNEGSKA (reference sequence). The CDR3 extends over 17 amino acids. V shed 3 bases, J shed 3 bases, and the junction held 11 bases outside the gene matches. The CDR3 sequence is CSARWWGQGAKDTEAFF. CDR3 nucleotides: TGCAGTGCTAGGTGGTGGGGACAGGGGGCAAAGGACACTGAAGCTTTCTTT.

Many counts were recorded for this clonotype. V is TRBV5-6 and J is TRBJ2-7; either TRBD1 or TRBD2 may fit D (5 bases each). The V gene lost 3 bases and the J gene lost 1 base, with 11 bases spanning the gap. The CDR3 is 14 amino acids. Germline CDR1 reads SGHDT; CDR2 reads YYEEEE. The CDR3 sequence: CASSYRDVSYEQYF. CDR3 coding DNA: TGTGCCAGCAGCTACCGGGACGTGTCCTACGAGCAGTACTTC.

The V and J genes are TRBV12-3 or TRBV12-4 and TRBJ2-3, with D maybe TRBD2 (6 bases). V was trimmed by 8 bases and J by 6 bases, leaving 18 bases between them. The CDR3 has 14 amino acids. The CDR3 DNA reads as TGTGCCAGCCGGGGGTGGTACGTGGGTGATACGCAGTATTTT. This sequence encodes CASRGWYVGDTQYF.

This clonotype occurred many times. The chain is built from TRBV6-1 and TRBJ1-2; TRBD1 is a possible D gene (6 bases). V was pared by 6 bases and J by 7 bases, with 15 bases between. The length of the CDR3 is 13 residues. Germline CDR1 is MNHNS and CDR2 is SASEGT. CDR3 amino acids: CASRGAFGRGYTF. The CDR3 nucleotides read TGTGCCAGCAGGGGGGCGTTTGGTCGTGGCTACACCTTC.

This clonotype occurred many times. The chain employs TRBV4-2 and TRBJ2-5; 11 bases match TRBD2. CDR1 and CDR2 from the germline V gene are LGHNA and YNFKEQ. The CDR3 has 17 residues. V was clipped by 0 bases and J by 4 bases; unmatched bases: 7. The CDR3: CASSQELAGARGETQYF. The CDR3 nucleotides are TGTGCCAGCAGCCAAGAACTAGCGGGGGCCAGGGGAGAGACCCAGTACTTC.

This rearrangement joins TRBV10-2 to TRBJ2-5; possible D gene TRBD1, 6 bases. With 10 bases removed from V and 5 bases from J, the gap between germline ends came to 23 bases. Per germline, CDR1 WSHSY and CDR2 SAAADI. The CDR3 runs to 15 residues. Here the CDR3 DNA reads TGCGCCACCTCAAAAGGGGGACAAGCCGGGGAGACCCAGTACTTC. It specifies CATSKGGQAGETQYF.

This clonotype was observed a few times. The chain employs TRBV7-6 and TRBJ2-2; D tentatively fits TRBD1 or TRBD2 (5 bases each). This CDR3 has 16 residues. Trimming cost V 4 bases and J 1 base, with 13 bases left between them. The germline gives CDR1 SGHVS, CDR2 FNYEAQ. CDR3 DNA sequence: TGTGCCAGCAGCTCGACCGGGACCCTGAACACCGGGGAGCTGTTTTTT. Its protein is CASSSTGTLNTGELFF.

In this sample, this clonotype turned up many times. V and J are TRBV15 and TRBJ1-1; D may be TRBD1 (5 bases). CDR1 is LNHNV and CDR2 is YYDKDF in the germline V gene (reference sequence). Trimming removed 2 bases at V and 4 bases at J, with 11 bases between. The CDR3 has 14 residues. This CDR3 reads CATSRQGSSTEAFF. Here the CDR3 DNA reads TGTGCCACCAGCAGACAGGGAAGTAGCACTGAAGCTTTCTTT.

The chain carries TRBV12-3 or TRBV12-4 and TRBJ1-2; TRBD1 is a possible D gene (5 bases). The germline V and J ends were trimmed by 7 bases and 0 bases, with 27 bases remaining between them. This CDR3 is 19 amino acids long. The CDR3 region is CASTRTRYQREAANYGYTF. The CDR3 region has the DNA TGTGCCAGCACCAGGACAAGATATCAACGCGAGGCGGCTAACTATGGCTACACCTTC.

This clonotype was found a few times. The chain is built from TRBV12-3 or TRBV12-4 and TRBJ2-3, with a weak D call TRBD1 (6 bases). The V and J ends lost 6 bases and 3 bases respectively, with 22 bases between them. This CDR3 is 17 amino acids long. In DNA, the CDR3 is TGTGCCAGCAGCCACCCCGATCAAGAGGGGGATACAGATACGCAGTATTTT. This translates into CASSHPDQEGDTDTQYF.

This clonotype was seen at least ten times. The chain carries TRBV5-1 and TRBJ2-1; no clear D. CDR3 length: 16 amino acids. V was clipped by 0 bases and J by 8 bases, with 18 bases between them. CDR1 and CDR2 from the germline V gene are SGHRS and YFSETQ. This chain's CDR3 is CASSLAGWRFQDEQFF. CDR3 in DNA: TGCGCCAGCAGCTTGGCCGGGTGGAGATTTCAGGATGAGCAGTTCTTC.

Notes on this clonotype: A read error may produce the germline difference seen at one junction end. V and J are TRBV10-3 and TRBJ1-5; D gene uncertain. This CDR3 contains 13 residues. Per the germline V gene, CDR1 is ENHRY and CDR2 is SYGVKD. The CDR3 here is CANSRVGNQPQHF. The DNA of the CDR3 is TGTGCCAACAGTCGCGTAGGCAATCAGCCCCAGCATTTT.

This clonotype has a handful of counts. The chain recombines TRBV4-2 with TRBJ1-6; D is possibly TRBD1 (5 bases). V was pared by 0 bases and J by 10 bases, with 16 bases between. The CDR3 runs 16 residues. Per the germline V gene, CDR1 is LGHNA and CDR2 is YNFKEQ. Here the CDR3 DNA reads TGTGCCAGCAGCCAAGATGGGGCGGTTGGAAAATCACCCCTCCACTTT. It translates to CASSQDGAVGKSPLHF.

This clonotype was counted a single time. The chain employs TRBV21-1 and TRBJ1-2. TRBV21-1 is assigned pseudogene status. This CDR3 is 19 amino acids long. The CDR3 spells CASSKGIVLIGVANYGYTF. As DNA, the CDR3 is TGTGCCAGCAGCAAGGGAATAGTCCTCATTGGGGTGGCTAACTATGGCTACACCTTC.

This clonotype was seen a few times. V usage is TRBV12-3 or TRBV12-4 and J usage is TRBJ1-1, with D maybe TRBD1 (5 bases). Trimming stripped 6 bases from V and 1 base from J, with 12 bases between. The length of the CDR3 is 14 residues. CDR3 nucleotide sequence: TGTGCCAGCAGCACCGGGGGGGGGAACACTGAAGCTTTCTTT. Its protein is CASSTGGGNTEAFF.

This rearrangement joins TRBV3-1 to TRBJ1-2; D unclear. Deletions cut 0 bases from V and 4 bases from J, with 12 bases between. The CDR3 is made up of 15 amino acids. Germline CDR1 reads LGHDT; CDR2 reads YNNKEL (reference sequence). CDR3 loop: CASSQEGRPTYGYTF. Written as DNA, the CDR3 is TGTGCCAGCAGCCAAGAAGGGCGGCCGACCTATGGCTACACCTTC.

This clonotype turned up a few times. The gene calls are TRBV12-3 or TRBV12-4 and TRBJ2-3; perhaps TRBD2 as D (6 bases). The CDR3 length is 14 residues. The V and J ends lost 7 bases and 2 bases respectively, with 13 bases between them. The chain's CDR3 is CASMGLPATDTQYF. CDR3 DNA: TGTGCCAGCATGGGACTCCCGGCCACAGATACGCAGTATTTT.

The rearrangement joins TRBV6-5 to TRBJ2-1; D possibly uses TRBD1 or TRBD2 (5 bases each). This CDR3 comprises 15 residues. V was trimmed by 0 bases and J by 7 bases, leaving 13 bases between them. Looked up from germline, CDR1 is MNHEY and CDR2 is SVGAGI. Here the CDR3 DNA reads TGTGCCAGCAGTTACTCGAGGGGACCGACAAATGAGCAGTTCTTC. Protein: CASSYSRGPTNEQFF.

This clonotype was counted between two and nine times. V and J are TRBV11-2 and TRBJ2-3; D not certain. Trimming removed 4 bases from V and 2 bases from J, with 10 bases in between. CDR3 length: 14 residues. The germline V gene has CDR1 SGHAT and CDR2 FQNNGV. Here the CDR3 DNA reads TGTGCCAGCAGCTCTCTCCCAAACACAGATACGCAGTATTTT. This encodes CASSSLPNTDTQYF.

In this sample, this clonotype turned up a few times. V usage is TRBV5-1 and J usage is TRBJ2-1; tentative D call: TRBD2 (6 bases). This CDR3 is built from 14 residues. Germline V gives CDR1 SGHRS, CDR2 YFSETQ. Between the trimmed V and J ends, which lost 0 bases and 6 bases, there was a span of 10 bases. The DNA for the CDR3 is TGCGCCAGCAGCTTGGAGGGACTTGGCAATGAGCAGTTCTTC. This translates into CASSLEGLGNEQFF. Using reference TRBV5-1 and TRBJ2-1 for the parts outside the CDR3, the full variable domain is KAGVTQTPRYLIKTRGQQVTLSCSPISGHRSVSWYQQTPGQGLQFLFEYFSETQRNKGNFPGRFSGRQFSNSRSEMNVSTLELGDSALYLCASSLEGLGNEQFFGPGTRLTVL.

This clonotype was observed many times. The gene calls are TRBV5-1 and TRBJ1-1; TRBD1 might be the D (5 bases). Germline CDR1 SGHRS, CDR2 YFSETQ. This CDR3 region has 15 residues. V was shortened by 4 bases and J by 1 base, with 14 bases between the two germline ends. The CDR3 loop reads CASSLQGAENTEAFF. The CDR3 bases are TGCGCCAGCAGCCTGCAAGGGGCGGAGAACACTGAAGCTTTCTTT.

About this clonotype: This may be a read error, as it is one base from a much larger clone. V gene TRBV20-1 combines with J gene TRBJ2-2; D gene ambiguous. The ends were cut back, 4 bases at V and 5 bases at J, with 14 bases in the middle. Germline values: CDR1 DFQATT, CDR2 SNEGSKA (reference sequence). The CDR3 has 14 residues. CDR3 amino acids: CSATPVAKTGELFF. The CDR3 coding sequence is TGCAGTGCTACACCCGTAGCTAAGACCGGGGAGCTGTTTTTT.

This clonotype appeared many times. The chain links TRBV7-6 to TRBJ2-1, with D maybe TRBD2 (6 bases). Trimming took off 5 bases at V and 4 bases at J, with 12 bases between the two ends. Germline V gene lookup returns CDR1 SGHVS and CDR2 FNYEAQ. The CDR3 length is 14 residues. CDR3 sequence (DNA): TGTGCCAGCAGCCCCCCAGGGAGGTACAATGAGCAGTTCTTC. It is translated as CASSPPGRYNEQFF.

This chain links TRBV3-1 with TRBJ1-1; perhaps TRBD1 as D (6 bases). Germline CDR1 is LGHDT and CDR2 is YNNKEL (reference sequence). V was shortened by 0 bases and J by 0 bases, with 11 bases between the two germline ends. The CDR3 is made up of 16 amino acids. This CDR3 reads CASSQDLGQMNTEAFF. In DNA form, the CDR3 reads TGTGCCAGCAGCCAAGATCTCGGACAGATGAACACTGAAGCTTTCTTT.

In its sample, this clonotype was seen many times. The chain couples TRBV2 to TRBJ2-1; TRBD2 aligns across 10 bases. The ends lost 6 bases at V and 10 bases at J; junction bases unmatched: 15. The germline V gene encodes CDR1 SNHLY and CDR2 FYNNEI. The length of the CDR3 is 16 residues. The CDR3 loop reads CASRGVGLADSREQFF. The CDR3 bases are TGTGCCAGCAGGGGGGTCGGACTAGCGGATTCACGGGAGCAGTTCTTC.

V is TRBV18 and J is TRBJ2-7; perhaps D is TRBD1 or TRBD2 (5 bases each). V shed 2 bases and J shed 6 bases, with 11 bases lying between them. CDR1 and CDR2 (germline): KGHSH, LQKENI. This CDR3 contains 13 residues. CDR3 DNA sequence: TGTGCCAGCTCACCAGAGGGGCTCTCCGAGCAGTACTTC. Its translation is CASSPEGLSEQYF. Full variable domain (missing parts from reference TRBV18 and TRBJ2-7): NAGVMQNPRHLVRRRGQEARLRCSPMKGHSHVYWYRQLPEEGLKFMVYLQKENIIDESGMPKERFSAEFPKEGPSILRIQQVVRGDSAAYFCASSPEGLSEQYFGPGTRLTVT.